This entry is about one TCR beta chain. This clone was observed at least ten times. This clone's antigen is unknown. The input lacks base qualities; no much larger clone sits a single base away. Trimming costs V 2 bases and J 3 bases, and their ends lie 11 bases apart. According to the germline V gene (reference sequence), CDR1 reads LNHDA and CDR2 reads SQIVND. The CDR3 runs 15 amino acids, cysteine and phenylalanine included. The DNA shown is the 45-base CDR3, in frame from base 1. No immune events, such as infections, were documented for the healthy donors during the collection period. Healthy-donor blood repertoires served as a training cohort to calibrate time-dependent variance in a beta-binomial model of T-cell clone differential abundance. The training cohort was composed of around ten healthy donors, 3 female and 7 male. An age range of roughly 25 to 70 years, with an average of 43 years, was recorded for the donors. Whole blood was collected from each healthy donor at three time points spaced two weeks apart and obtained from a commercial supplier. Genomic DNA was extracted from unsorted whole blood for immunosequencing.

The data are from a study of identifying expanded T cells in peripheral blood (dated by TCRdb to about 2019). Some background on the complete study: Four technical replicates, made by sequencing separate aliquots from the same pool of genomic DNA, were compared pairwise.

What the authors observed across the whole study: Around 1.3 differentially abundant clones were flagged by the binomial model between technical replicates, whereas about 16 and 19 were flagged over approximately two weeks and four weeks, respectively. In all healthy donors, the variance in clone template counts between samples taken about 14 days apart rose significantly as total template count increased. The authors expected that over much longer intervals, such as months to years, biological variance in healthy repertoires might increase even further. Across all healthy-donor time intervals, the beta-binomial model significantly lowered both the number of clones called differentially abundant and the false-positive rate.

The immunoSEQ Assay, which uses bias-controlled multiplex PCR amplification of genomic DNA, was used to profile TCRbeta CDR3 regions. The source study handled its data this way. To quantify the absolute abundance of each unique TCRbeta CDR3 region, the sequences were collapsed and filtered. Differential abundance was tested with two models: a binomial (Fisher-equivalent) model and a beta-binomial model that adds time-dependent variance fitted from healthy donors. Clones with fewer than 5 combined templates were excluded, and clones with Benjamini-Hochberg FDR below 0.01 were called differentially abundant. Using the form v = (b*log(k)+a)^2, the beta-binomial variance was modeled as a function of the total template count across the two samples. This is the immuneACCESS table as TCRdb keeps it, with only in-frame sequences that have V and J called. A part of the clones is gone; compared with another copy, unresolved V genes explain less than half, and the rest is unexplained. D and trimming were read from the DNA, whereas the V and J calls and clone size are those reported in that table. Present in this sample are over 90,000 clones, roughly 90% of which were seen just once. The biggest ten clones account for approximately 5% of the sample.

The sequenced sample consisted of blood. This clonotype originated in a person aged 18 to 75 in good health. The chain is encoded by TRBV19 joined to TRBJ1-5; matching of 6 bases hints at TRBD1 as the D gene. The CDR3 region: CASSIRWTDNQPQHF. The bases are TGTGCCAGTAGTATAAGATGGACAGACAATCAGCCCCAGCATTTT.